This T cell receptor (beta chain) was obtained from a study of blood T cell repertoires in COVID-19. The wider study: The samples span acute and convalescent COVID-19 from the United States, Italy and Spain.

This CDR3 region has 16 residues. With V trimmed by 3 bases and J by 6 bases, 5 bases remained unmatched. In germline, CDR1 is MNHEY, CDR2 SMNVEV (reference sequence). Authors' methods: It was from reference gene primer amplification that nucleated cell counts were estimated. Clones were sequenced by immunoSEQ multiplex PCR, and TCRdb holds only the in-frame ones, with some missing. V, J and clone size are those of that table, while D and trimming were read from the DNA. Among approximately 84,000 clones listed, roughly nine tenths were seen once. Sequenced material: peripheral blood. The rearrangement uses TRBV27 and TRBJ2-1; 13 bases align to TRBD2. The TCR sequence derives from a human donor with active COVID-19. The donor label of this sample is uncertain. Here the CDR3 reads CASSFLGLAGSNEQFF. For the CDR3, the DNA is TGTGCCAGCAGTTTTCTGGGACTAGCGGGGTCCAATGAGCAGTTCTTC.